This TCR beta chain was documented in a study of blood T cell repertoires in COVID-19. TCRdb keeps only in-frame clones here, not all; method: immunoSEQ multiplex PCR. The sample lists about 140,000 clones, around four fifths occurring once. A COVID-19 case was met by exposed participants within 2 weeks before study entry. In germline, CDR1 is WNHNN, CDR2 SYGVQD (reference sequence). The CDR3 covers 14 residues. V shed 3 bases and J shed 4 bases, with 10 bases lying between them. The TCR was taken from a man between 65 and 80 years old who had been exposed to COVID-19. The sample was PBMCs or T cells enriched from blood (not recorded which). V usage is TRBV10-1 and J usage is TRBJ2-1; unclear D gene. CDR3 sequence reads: CASSEMAGYNEQFF. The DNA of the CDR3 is TGCGCCAGCAGTGAAATGGCAGGTTACAATGAGCAGTTCTTC.